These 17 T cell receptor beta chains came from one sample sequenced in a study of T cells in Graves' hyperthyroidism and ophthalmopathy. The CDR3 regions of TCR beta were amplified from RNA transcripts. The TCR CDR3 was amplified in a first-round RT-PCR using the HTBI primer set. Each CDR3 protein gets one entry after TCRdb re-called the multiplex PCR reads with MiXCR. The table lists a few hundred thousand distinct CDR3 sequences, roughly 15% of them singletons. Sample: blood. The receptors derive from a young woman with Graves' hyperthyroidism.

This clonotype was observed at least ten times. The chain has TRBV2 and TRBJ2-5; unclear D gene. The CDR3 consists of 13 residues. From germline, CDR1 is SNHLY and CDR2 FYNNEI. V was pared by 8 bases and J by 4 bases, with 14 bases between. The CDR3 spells CASGYKARETQYF. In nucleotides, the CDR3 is TGTGCCAGCGGCTACAAGGCGAGAGAGACCCAGTACTTC. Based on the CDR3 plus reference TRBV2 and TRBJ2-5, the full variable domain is EPEVTQTPSHQVTQMGQEVILRCVPISNHLYFYWYRQILGQKVEFLVSFYNNEISEKSEIFDDQFSVERPDGSNFTLKIRSTKLEDSAMYFCASGYKARETQYFGPGTRLLVL.

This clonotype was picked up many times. In nucleotides, the CDR3 is TGCGCCAGCAGCTCCGGGACAAAGTATGGCTACACCTTC. This translates into CASSSGTKYGYTF. The chain carries TRBV5-1 and TRBJ1-2; possibly TRBD1 for D (6 bases). The CDR3 covers 13 residues. CDR1 is SGHRS, CDR2 YFSETQ, per germline. Trimming removed 3 bases at V and 5 bases at J, with 11 bases between.

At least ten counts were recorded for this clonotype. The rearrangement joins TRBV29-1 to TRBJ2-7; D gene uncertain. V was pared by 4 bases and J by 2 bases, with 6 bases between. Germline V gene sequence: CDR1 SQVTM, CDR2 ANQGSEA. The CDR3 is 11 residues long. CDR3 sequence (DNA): TGCAGCGTTGTGTCTGCCTACGAGCAGTACTTC. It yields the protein CSVVSAYEQYF.

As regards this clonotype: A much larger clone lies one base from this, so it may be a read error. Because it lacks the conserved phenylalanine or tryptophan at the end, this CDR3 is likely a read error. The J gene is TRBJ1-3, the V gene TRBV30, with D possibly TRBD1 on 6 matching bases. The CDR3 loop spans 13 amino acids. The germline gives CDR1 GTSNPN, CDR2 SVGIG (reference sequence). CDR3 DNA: TGTGCGCGACAGGTGAACCCTGGAAACACCATATATCTT. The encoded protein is CARQVNPGNTIYL.

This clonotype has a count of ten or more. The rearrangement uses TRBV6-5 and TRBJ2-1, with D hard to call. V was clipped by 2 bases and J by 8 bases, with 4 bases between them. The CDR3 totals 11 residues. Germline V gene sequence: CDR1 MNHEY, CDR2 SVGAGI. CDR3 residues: CASSYLYEQFF. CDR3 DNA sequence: TGTGCCAGCAGTTACCTCTATGAGCAGTTCTTC.

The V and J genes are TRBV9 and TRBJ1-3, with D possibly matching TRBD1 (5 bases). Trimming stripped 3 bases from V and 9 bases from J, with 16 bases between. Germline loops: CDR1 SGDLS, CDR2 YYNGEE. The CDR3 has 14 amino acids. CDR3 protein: CASSAPGRLGTIYF. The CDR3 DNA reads TGTGCCAGCAGCGCACCGGGACGCCTGGGCACCATATATTTT.

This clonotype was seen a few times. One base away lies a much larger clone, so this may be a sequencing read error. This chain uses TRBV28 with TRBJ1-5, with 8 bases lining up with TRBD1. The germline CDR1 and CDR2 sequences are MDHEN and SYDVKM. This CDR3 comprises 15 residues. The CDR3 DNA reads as TGTGCCAGCCAATATTGGACAGGGCAAGGTCAGCTCCAGCATTTT. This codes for CASQYWTGQGQLQHF.

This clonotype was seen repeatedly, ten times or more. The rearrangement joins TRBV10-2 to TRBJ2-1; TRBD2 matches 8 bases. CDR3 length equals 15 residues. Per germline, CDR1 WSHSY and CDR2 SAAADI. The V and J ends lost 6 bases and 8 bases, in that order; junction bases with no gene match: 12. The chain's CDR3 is CASRLGTRPLDEQFF. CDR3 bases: TGCGCCAGCAGACTTGGGACTAGACCTTTAGATGAGCAGTTCTTC.

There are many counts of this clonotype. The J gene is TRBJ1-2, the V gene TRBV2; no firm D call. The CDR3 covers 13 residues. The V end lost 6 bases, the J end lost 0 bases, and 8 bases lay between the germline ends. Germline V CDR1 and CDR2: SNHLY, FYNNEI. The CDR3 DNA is TGTGCCAGCAGCCGGATAGCTAACTATGGCTACACCTTC. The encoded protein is CASSRIANYGYTF.

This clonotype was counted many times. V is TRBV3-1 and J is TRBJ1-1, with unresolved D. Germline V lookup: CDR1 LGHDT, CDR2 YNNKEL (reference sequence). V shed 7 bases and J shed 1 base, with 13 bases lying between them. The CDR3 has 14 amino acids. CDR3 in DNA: TGTGCCAGCACCGGATCGTCCAGGAACACTGAAGCTTTCTTT. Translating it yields CASTGSSRNTEAFF.

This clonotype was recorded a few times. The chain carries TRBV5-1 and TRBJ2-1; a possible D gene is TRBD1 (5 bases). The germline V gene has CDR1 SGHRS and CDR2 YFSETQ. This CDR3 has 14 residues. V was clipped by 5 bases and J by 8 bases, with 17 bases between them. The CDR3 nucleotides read TGCGCCAGCAGGTCGGCAGGGTCCTGGGATGAGCAGTTCTTC. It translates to CASRSAGSWDEQFF.

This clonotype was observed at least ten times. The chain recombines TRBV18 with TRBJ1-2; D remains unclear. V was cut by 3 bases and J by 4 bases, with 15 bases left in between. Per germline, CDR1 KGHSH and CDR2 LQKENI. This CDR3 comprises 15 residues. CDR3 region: CASSPDLDSFYGYTF. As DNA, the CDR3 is TGTGCCAGCTCACCCGATCTAGACTCCTTCTATGGCTACACCTTC.

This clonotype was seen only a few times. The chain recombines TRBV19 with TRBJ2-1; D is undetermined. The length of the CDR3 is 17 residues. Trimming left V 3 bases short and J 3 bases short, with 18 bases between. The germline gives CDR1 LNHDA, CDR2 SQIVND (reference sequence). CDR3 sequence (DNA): TGTGCCAGTAGTATGTCGGGCTTGGGTCGAAACTACAATGAGCAGTTCTTC. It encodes CASSMSGLGRNYNEQFF.

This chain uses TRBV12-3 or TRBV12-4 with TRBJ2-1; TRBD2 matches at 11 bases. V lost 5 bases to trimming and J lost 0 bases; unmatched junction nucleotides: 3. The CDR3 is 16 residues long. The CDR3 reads CASSTTSGSSYNEQFF. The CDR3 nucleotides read TGTGCCAGCAGTACTACTAGCGGGAGCTCCTACAATGAGCAGTTCTTC.

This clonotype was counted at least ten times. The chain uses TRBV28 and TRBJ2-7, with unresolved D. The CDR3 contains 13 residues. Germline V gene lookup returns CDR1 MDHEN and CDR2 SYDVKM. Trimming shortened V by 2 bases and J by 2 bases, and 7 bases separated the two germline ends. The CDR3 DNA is TGTGCCAGCAGTTTACGGTCGCCCTACGAGCAGTACTTC. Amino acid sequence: CASSLRSPYEQYF.

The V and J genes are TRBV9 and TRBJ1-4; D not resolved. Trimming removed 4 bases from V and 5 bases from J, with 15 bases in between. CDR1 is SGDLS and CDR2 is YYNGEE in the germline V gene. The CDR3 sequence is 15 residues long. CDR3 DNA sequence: TGTGCCAGCAGCCTAGAGGCAGGCTTAAATGAAAAACTGTTTTTT. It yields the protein CASSLEAGLNEKLFF.

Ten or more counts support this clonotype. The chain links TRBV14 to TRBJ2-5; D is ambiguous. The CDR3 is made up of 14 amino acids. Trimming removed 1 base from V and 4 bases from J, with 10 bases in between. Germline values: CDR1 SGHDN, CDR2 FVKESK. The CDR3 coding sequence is TGTGCCAGCAGCCAAGGGGCCAGATCAGAGACCCAGTACTTC. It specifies CASSQGARSETQYF.